The 29 T cell receptor beta chains reported below all come from one sample, sequenced in a study of T-cell memory formation after mild COVID-19 (dated by TCRdb to about 2021). Library construction relied on 5' RACE. The instrument was an Illumina NovaSeq 6000. The public reads were reprocessed in TCRdb via fastp at Q25 and MiXCR, keeping in-frame beta chains. Identical CDR3 protein sequences are pooled into one entry, listed with their most common genes and DNA. The sample table lists some 120,000 distinct CDR3 sequences, more than 15% of them with a count of one. Over 4% of the sample belongs to the ten largest clones. Sequenced material: PBMCs or a T cell subset sorted from them (not recorded which). The receptors shown here come from a man younger than 30 who had mild COVID-19 (a few samples of this study predate the infection). The sample titles of this study are shuffled in the database, so cell type and time point are left out; the donor was told from shared clones.

The V gene is TRBV7-9, the J gene TRBJ2-1; possibly TRBD1 for D (5 bases). The germline V gene has CDR1 SEHNR and CDR2 FQNEAQ (reference sequence). The CDR3 consists of 16 residues. V was shortened by 2 bases and J by 7 bases, with 18 bases between the two germline ends. CDR3 residues: CASSLMRQGVSNEQFF. CDR3 in DNA: TGTGCCAGCAGCTTAATGAGGCAGGGTGTATCAAATGAGCAGTTCTTC. The whole variable domain, filled in from reference TRBV7-9 and TRBJ2-1, reads DTGVSQNPRHKITKRGQNVTFRCDPISEHNRLYWYRQTLGQGPEFLTYFQNEAQLEKSRLLSDRFSAERPKGSFSTLEIQRTEQGDSAMYLCASSLMRQGVSNEQFFGPGTRLTVL.

This clonotype was seen ten or more times. V usage is TRBV6-2 or TRBV6-3 and J usage is TRBJ1-2; tentatively, D is TRBD1 (6 bases). Per the germline V gene, CDR1 is MNHEY and CDR2 is SVGEGT. CDR3 length: 13 residues. Trimming left V 6 bases short and J 6 bases short, with 14 bases between. CDR3 region: CASSLRGADGYTF. CDR3 nucleotides: TGTGCCAGCAGCCTCAGGGGCGCCGATGGCTACACCTTC.

This chain connects TRBV5-1 to TRBJ2-1; 14 bases are shared with TRBD2. The CDR3 has 19 residues. The V gene end was trimmed by 4 bases and the J gene end by 2 bases; junction bases not matched to a gene: 11. CDR1 SGHRS and CDR2 YFSETQ come from the germline V gene. CDR3 region: CASSPLGTSGGVPYNEQFF. Here the CDR3 DNA reads TGCGCCAGCAGCCCCCTCGGGACTAGCGGGGGAGTTCCCTACAATGAGCAGTTCTTC.

The rearrangement uses TRBV9 and TRBJ2-7, with D unclear. This CDR3 is built from 12 residues. Germline lookup yields CDR1 SGDLS and CDR2 YYNGEE. V shed 0 bases and J shed 2 bases, with 3 bases lying between them. This chain's CDR3 is CASSVATYEQYF. The CDR3 DNA reads TGTGCCAGCAGCGTAGCGACCTACGAGCAGTACTTC. The entire variable domain, with the rest obtained from reference TRBV9 and TRBJ2-7, is as follows: DSGVTQTPKHLITATGQRVTLRCSPRSGDLSVYWYQQSLDQGLQFLIQYYNGEERAKGNILERFSAQQFPDLHSELNLSSLELGDSALYFCASSVATYEQYFGPGTRLTVT.

This clonotype was observed a few times. The V and J genes are TRBV7-8 and TRBJ2-1; 8 nucleotides match TRBD2. This CDR3 is 18 amino acids long. V trimming: 2 bases; J trimming: 1 base; junction bases outside the gene matches: 10. CDR1 SGHVS and CDR2 FQNEAQ come from the germline V gene. CDR3 protein: CASSLTRLAGSSYNEQFF. The CDR3 bases are TGTGCCAGCAGCTTAACCCGGTTAGCGGGGAGTTCCTACAATGAGCAGTTCTTC. Complete variable domain (other parts from reference TRBV7-8 and TRBJ2-1): GAGVSQSPRYKVAKRGQDVALRCDPISGHVSLFWYQQALGQGPEFLTYFQNEAQLDKSGLPSDRFFAERPEGSVSTLKIQRTQQEDSAVYLCASSLTRLAGSSYNEQFFGPGTRLTVL.

The table lists this clonotype with many counts. The V and J genes are TRBV7-9 and TRBJ1-1, with D perhaps matching TRBD1 (5 bases). The V end lost 5 bases, the J end lost 4 bases, and 11 bases lay between the germline ends. This CDR3 is built from 13 residues. Germline values: CDR1 SEHNR, CDR2 FQNEAQ (reference sequence). CDR3 DNA sequence: TGTGCCAGCAGCGTGGGGGAGGGCACTGAAGCTTTCTTT. Translation gives CASSVGEGTEAFF.

The J gene is TRBJ1-2, the V gene TRBV7-9, with TRBD1 matching 8 bases. Germline CDR1 SEHNR, CDR2 FQNEAQ (reference sequence). The J segment lost 4 bases and the V segment lost 5 bases, leaving 3 bases of the junction unmatched. This CDR3 region has 13 residues. CDR3 DNA: TGTGCCAGCAGCGGACAGGGCCGCTATGGCTACACCTTC. Translating it yields CASSGQGRYGYTF.

This clonotype was observed a handful of times. V usage is TRBV5-6 and J usage is TRBJ2-5; the match to TRBD1 covers 8 bases. V shed 0 bases and J 4 bases; nucleotides not matched to a gene: 8. CDR1 and CDR2 (germline): SGHDT, YYEEEE. This CDR3 contains 16 residues. The CDR3 coding sequence is TGTGCCAGCAGCTTGGCCGTGACAGGGGCTGTAGAGACCCAGTACTTC. It encodes CASSLAVTGAVETQYF.

This clonotype was seen only a few times. This chain links TRBV4-3 with TRBJ2-2; TRBD1 agrees at 7 bases. V trimming: 2 bases; J trimming: 10 bases; junction bases outside the gene matches: 10. This CDR3 is 15 amino acids long. Germline V lookup: CDR1 LGHNA, CDR2 YSLEER. CDR3 bases: TGCGCCAGCAGCCAACCCACAGGGGAGCCATTGGAGCTGTTTTTT. Translation: CASSQPTGEPLELFF.

V usage is TRBV5-1 and J usage is TRBJ2-7; D unclear. Trimming cost V 5 bases and J 2 bases, with 11 bases left between them. Germline V gene sequence: CDR1 SGHRS, CDR2 YFSETQ. This CDR3 has 13 amino acids. The CDR3 DNA sequence: TGCGCCAGCAGTCCGGGCACAGCCTACGAGCAGTACTTC. Amino acids: CASSPGTAYEQYF.

The genes are TRBV21-1 and TRBJ2-7; the table's D call, TRBD2, was not checked against the DNA. TRBV21-1 is given as a pseudogene. The CDR3 runs 15 residues. CDR3: CASNLPPGLKYEQYV. Here the CDR3 DNA reads TGTGCCAGCAACTTACCCCCGGGCCTTAAATACGAGCAGTACGTC.

V and J are TRBV24-1 and TRBJ1-5; D possibly corresponds to TRBD1 (5 bases). CDR3 length: 14 residues. CDR1 is KGHDR, CDR2 SFDVKD, per germline. The V end was cut by 3 bases, the J end by 7 bases, with 12 bases between. CDR3 coding DNA: TGTGCCACCAGTGATAGCAGGGTCGAGCAGCCCCAGCATTTT. Its translation: CATSDSRVEQPQHF.

The chain joins TRBV3-1 to TRBJ2-5; 9 nucleotides match TRBD1. V lost 2 bases to trimming and J lost 2 bases; unmatched junction nucleotides: 3. Germline CDR1 reads LGHDT; CDR2 reads YNNKEL (reference sequence). This CDR3 is built from 15 residues. The CDR3 DNA follows: TGTGCCAGCAGCCAACCCGGACAGGGGCAAGAGACCCAGTACTTC. Amino acids: CASSQPGQGQETQYF.

This clonotype was observed a few times. The gene calls are TRBV28 and TRBJ2-7; 7 nucleotides match TRBD1. V lost 6 bases to trimming and J lost 6 bases; unmatched junction nucleotides: 17. CDR3 size: 16 residues. From germline, CDR1 is MDHEN and CDR2 SYDVKM. The CDR3 protein is CASSDLFGTVKGEQYV. CDR3 nucleotides: TGTGCCAGCAGCGATTTATTCGGGACAGTGAAGGGCGAGCAGTACGTC.

CDR3 amino acids: CASSLPPGGLTDTQYF. CDR3 DNA sequence: TGTGCCAGCAGTTTACCCCCGGGGGGGCTGACAGATACGCAGTATTTT. The chain is built from TRBV12-3 or TRBV12-4 and TRBJ2-3, with 8 nucleotides matching TRBD2. The CDR3 runs to 16 residues. V trimming: 2 bases; J trimming: 3 bases; junction bases outside the gene matches: 7.

Only a few counts were recorded for this clonotype. This chain connects TRBV12-3 or TRBV12-4 to TRBJ2-2, with D maybe TRBD1 (6 bases). V was shortened by 4 bases and J by 4 bases, with 10 bases between the two germline ends. The CDR3 runs to 14 residues. Written as DNA, the CDR3 is TGTGCCAGCAGTTCGGGACACTCCACCGGGGAGCTGTTTTTT. This gives the protein CASSSGHSTGELFF.

This chain links TRBV6-6 with TRBJ2-7; a possible D gene is TRBD2 (6 bases). Trimming took off 6 bases at V and 4 bases at J, with 28 bases between the two ends. This CDR3 spans 18 amino acids. Germline CDR1 and CDR2: MNHNY and SVGAGI (reference sequence). CDR3 sequence reads: CASRPHRSKGLMEYEQYF. The CDR3 DNA reads as TGTGCCAGCAGACCCCACCGTAGCAAGGGACTGATGGAATACGAGCAGTACTTC.

The chain combines TRBV20-1 with TRBJ2-4, with D perhaps matching TRBD2 (5 bases). There are 13 residues in the CDR3. Per germline, CDR1 DFQATT and CDR2 SNEGSKA (reference sequence). The ends were cut back, 3 bases at V and 2 bases at J, with 8 bases in the middle. CDR3 sequence: CSAREVSKNIQYF. The CDR3 DNA sequence: TGCAGTGCTAGGGAGGTTTCCAAAAACATTCAGTACTTC.

This clonotype has just a few counts. The V gene is TRBV7-2, the J gene TRBJ2-7, with 8 bases identical to TRBD2. This CDR3 spans 15 amino acids. V lost 5 bases, J lost 0 bases, and 6 bases stayed unmatched. CDR1 and CDR2 (germline): SGHTA, FQGNSA. For the CDR3, the DNA is TGTGCCAGCAGCCCGGAGCGGGGGAGCTCCTACGAGCAGTACGTC. Translation gives CASSPERGSSYEQYV.

In regard to this clonotype: The junction departs from germline at one end; a sequencing error may be responsible. The gene calls are TRBV5-1 and TRBJ2-7; no firm D call. The CDR3 loop spans 13 amino acids. The germline gives CDR1 SGHRS, CDR2 YFSETQ. CDR3 in amino acids: CASSWAPEYEQYF. The CDR3 DNA sequence: TGCGCCAGTAGCTGGGCCCCGGAGTACGAGCAGTACTTC.

The chain carries TRBV29-1 and TRBJ2-5; D ambiguous. V was clipped by 3 bases and J by 5 bases, with 13 bases between them. The length of the CDR3 is 13 residues. Germline CDR1 and CDR2: SQVTM and ANQGSEA. Here the CDR3 DNA reads TGCAGCGTTGAGAGGTCAATCGGCGAGACCCAGTACTTC. Its translation is CSVERSIGETQYF.

V gene TRBV5-1 combines with J gene TRBJ2-3, with unresolved D. Germline V lookup: CDR1 SGHRS, CDR2 YFSETQ. This CDR3 spans 16 amino acids. Trimming removed 4 bases from V and 2 bases from J, with 17 bases in between. This CDR3 is CASSALVGSYTDTQYF. CDR3 nucleotides: TGCGCCAGCAGCGCCCTGGTAGGCAGCTACACAGATACGCAGTATTTT. Combining the CDR3 with reference TRBV5-1 and TRBJ2-3 gives the whole variable domain KAGVTQTPRYLIKTRGQQVTLSCSPISGHRSVSWYQQTPGQGLQFLFEYFSETQRNKGNFPGRFSGRQFSNSRSEMNVSTLELGDSALYLCASSALVGSYTDTQYFGPGTRLTVL.

V usage is TRBV6-5 and J usage is TRBJ2-3, with TRBD2 matching 9 bases. The CDR3 runs to 18 residues. Per the germline V gene, CDR1 is MNHEY and CDR2 is SVGAGI. V dropped 0 bases and J dropped 1; count of bases not matched to a gene: 8. The CDR3 region is CASSYSYPSGVGTDTQYF. The CDR3 bases are TGTGCCAGCAGTTACTCCTACCCTAGCGGGGTGGGCACAGATACGCAGTATTTT.

This rearrangement joins TRBV6-2 or TRBV6-3 to TRBJ2-7, with D possibly matching TRBD1 (6 bases). V gave up 5 bases and J gave up 3 bases, with 14 bases separating them. This CDR3 is 14 amino acids long. CDR1 MNHEY and CDR2 SVGEGT come from the germline V gene. DNA of the CDR3: TGTGCCAGCAGTACGCTCACAGGGTTCTACGAGCAGTACTTC. Encoded protein: CASSTLTGFYEQYF.

In its sample, this clonotype was seen many times. CDR3 DNA: TGCAGTGGGTACAGGGCTGAGGAGACCCAGTACTTC. This gives the protein CSGYRAEETQYF. The chain employs TRBV20-1 and TRBJ2-5; perhaps TRBD1 as D (6 bases). The CDR3 totals 12 residues. The V end lost 7 bases, the J end lost 5 bases, and 14 bases lay between the germline ends. The V gene's germline CDR1 is DFQATT and CDR2 SNEGSKA (reference sequence).

The chain has TRBV10-3 and TRBJ2-2; the D call may be TRBD1 or TRBD2 (5 bases each). V lost 2 bases to trimming and J lost 1 base, with 17 bases between them. CDR3 length equals 18 residues. Per the germline V gene, CDR1 is ENHRY and CDR2 is SYGVKD. The CDR3 is CAISENVGGGRNTGELFF. The CDR3 DNA is TGTGCCATCAGTGAGAACGTTGGTGGGGGAAGGAACACCGGGGAGCTGTTTTTT.

This clonotype was picked up a small number of times. The CDR3 region has the DNA TGTGCCAGCAGCGCAGGTCATACGCAGTATTTT. This translates into CASSAGHTQYF. The chain employs TRBV12-3 or TRBV12-4 and TRBJ2-3; D ambiguous. The V end was cut by 6 bases, the J end by 7 bases, with 8 bases between. The length of the CDR3 is 11 residues.

In DNA form, the CDR3 reads TGCGCCAGCAGCTTTAGGCAGGGCTGGCAAGAGACCCAGTACTTC. Translating it yields CASSFRQGWQETQYF. The gene calls are TRBV5-1 and TRBJ2-5; D possibly corresponds to TRBD1 (5 bases). The CDR3 totals 15 residues. CDR1 and CDR2 from the germline V gene are SGHRS and YFSETQ. With 2 bases removed from V and 2 bases from J, the gap between germline ends came to 13 bases.

V usage is TRBV27 and J usage is TRBJ1-6; D remains ambiguous. V lost 6 bases and J lost 7, with 13 bases in between. Germline CDR1 MNHEY, CDR2 SMNVEV (reference sequence). The length of the CDR3 is 14 residues. This CDR3 is CASRRGRLNSPLHF. In DNA, the CDR3 is TGTGCCAGCAGACGAGGGCGTTTGAATTCACCCCTCCACTTT.